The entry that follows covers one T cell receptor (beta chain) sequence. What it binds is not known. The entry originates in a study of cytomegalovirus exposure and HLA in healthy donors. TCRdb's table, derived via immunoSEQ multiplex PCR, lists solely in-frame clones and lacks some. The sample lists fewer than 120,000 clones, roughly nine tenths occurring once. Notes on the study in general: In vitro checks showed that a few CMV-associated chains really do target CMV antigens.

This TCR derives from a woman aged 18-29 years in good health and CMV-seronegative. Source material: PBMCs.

The CDR3 DNA reads as TGCGCCAGCAGCCAAGATCGACAGGGTATCAATGAAAAACTGTTTTTT. Protein product: CASSQDRQGINEKLFF. The V call is TRBV4-3, the J call TRBJ1-4; 7 positions match TRBD1. Germline V gives CDR1 LGHNA, CDR2 YSLEER. V lost 0 bases, J lost 5 bases, and 6 bases stayed unmatched. The CDR3 extends over 16 amino acids.